Included here is one T cell receptor beta chain sequence, with context. Its antigen remains unidentified. This entry comes from a study of T-cell memory formation after mild COVID-19. Study background: Clustering of TCRs was largely donor specific.

Per germline, CDR1 SEHNR and CDR2 FQNEAQ (reference sequence). This CDR3 spans 15 amino acids. The germline V and J ends were trimmed by 5 bases and 4 bases, with 16 bases remaining between them. Whole-study results and caveats: Later expanders leaned CD4+, whereas day 15 to 85 contracting clones were balanced CD4/CD8.

TCR alpha and TCR beta cDNA libraries carrying sample barcodes and UMIs were produced by 5'RACE using constant-segment primers. Via MiXCR, TCRdb re-called the 5' RACE reads, giving one row per CDR3 protein. Of hundreds of thousands of distinct CDR3 sequences listed, around 15% were seen once; the top ten hold about a fifth. The sample was PBMCs or a T cell subset sorted from them (not recorded which). The TCR sequence derives from a man younger than 35 who had mild COVID-19 (a few samples of this study predate the infection). Cell type and time point are not known. This chain joins TRBV7-9 and TRBJ2-3; D unclear. The CDR3 coding sequence is TGTGCCAGCAGCCCTTCCTCGGTACACGCAGATACGCAGTATTTT. Amino acid sequence: CASSPSSVHADTQYF. Drawing the rest from reference TRBV7-9 and TRBJ2-3, the complete variable domain is DTGVSQNPRHKITKRGQNVTFRCDPISEHNRLYWYRQTLGQGPEFLTYFQNEAQLEKSRLLSDRFSAERPKGSFSTLEIQRTEQGDSAMYLCASSPSSVHADTQYFGPGTRLTVL.